This T cell receptor (beta chain) was identified during a study of shared clonotypes between healthy human individuals. Overall study context: In total, the donors were a couple of women and three men aged 18 to 49. Study-level findings and limits: Approximately 5% of naive CD4 clonotypes were shared across four donors.

Regarding this clone: The antigen is undetermined. The same CDR3 also results from other DNA sequences found in this sample.

This CDR3 is built from 11 residues. Trimming pared 4 bases from V and 3 bases from J, leaving 3 bases between. In germline, CDR1 is SGHDT, CDR2 YYEEEE. The repertoire was sequenced with immunoSEQ multiplex PCR; TCRdb's copy has only in-frame clones and lacks some. The sample holds some 2,100,000 clones, 95% seen once. Sequencing input: naive CD4+ T cells sorted from blood. Subset indicated: CD45RA+ positively selected. The receptor comes from a man younger than 35 in good health. The chain joins TRBV5-6 to TRBJ2-3; D is ambiguous. The CDR3 loop is CASSLTDTQYF. In DNA form, the CDR3 reads TGTGCCAGCAGCCTGACAGATACGCAGTATTTT. The whole variable domain, filled in from reference TRBV5-6 and TRBJ2-3, reads DAGVTQSPTHLIKTRGQQVTLRCSPKSGHDTVSWYQQALGQGPQFIFQYYEEEERQRGNFPDRFSGHQFPNYSSELNVNALLLGDSALYLCASSLTDTQYFGPGTRLTVL.